This TCR beta chain was documented in a study of prognosis after radiotherapy for stage I lung cancer. Turning to the study itself: Approximately 15 cases involved newly diagnosed primary stage I lung tumors, and five involved oligometastatic NSCLC subsequent to surgical resection of the primary tumor. Concurrent therapy with stereotactic body radiotherapy was received by no patient. SBRT spanned 3 to 5 fractions, reaching a biologically effective dose of at least 100 Gy.

This CDR3 has 16 amino acids. The V gene lost 4 bases and the J gene lost 5 bases, with 20 bases spanning the gap. Germline V CDR1 and CDR2: MNHEY, SVGAGI. The study, taken as a whole, reports: A fall in unique TCR clone counts followed stereotactic body radiation therapy, with medians of approximately 10,000 versus 7,000.

CDR3 of TCR beta was amplified from genomic DNA via a two-round multiplex PCR. Gene-specific TRBV and TRBJ primers were used in PCR round one. TCRdb called the multiplex PCR reads again in MiXCR, with one record for every CDR3 protein. The table records about 59,000 distinct CDR3 sequences, less than 30% of them present only once. Details on this clonotype: Its antigen is undetermined.

This clonotype originated in a donor aged 50 or older with non-small cell lung cancer. The chain joins TRBV6-5 to TRBJ2-5, with D possibly being TRBD2 (6 bases). The material sequenced was PBMCs, taken before or after stereotactic body radiation therapy (not recorded which). The CDR3 is CASSSPFGGLRETQYF. In DNA form, the CDR3 reads TGTGCCAGCAGTTCCCCGTTTGGGGGGTTGCGCGAGACCCAGTACTTC.